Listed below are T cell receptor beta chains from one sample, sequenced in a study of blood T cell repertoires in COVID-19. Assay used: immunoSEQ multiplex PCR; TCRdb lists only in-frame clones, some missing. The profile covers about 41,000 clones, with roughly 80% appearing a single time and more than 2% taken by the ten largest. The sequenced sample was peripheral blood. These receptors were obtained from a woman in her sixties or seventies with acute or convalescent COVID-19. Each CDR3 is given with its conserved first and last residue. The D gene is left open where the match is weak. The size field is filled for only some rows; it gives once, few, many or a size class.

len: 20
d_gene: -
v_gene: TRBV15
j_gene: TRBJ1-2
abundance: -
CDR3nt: TGTGCCACCAGCAGAGATCTCCATCGTTGGGAGGAATATACTAACTATGGCTACACCTTC
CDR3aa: CATSRDLHRWEEYTNYGYTF

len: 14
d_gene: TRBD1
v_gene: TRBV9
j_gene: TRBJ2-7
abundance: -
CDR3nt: TGTGCCAGCAGCCCGACAGGGGGGGTTCGTGAGCAGTACTTC
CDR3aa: CASSPTGGVREQYF

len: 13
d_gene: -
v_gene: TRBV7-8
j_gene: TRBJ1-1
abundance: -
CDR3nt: TGTGCCACCGAGGGACACCCGAACACTGAAGCTTTCTTT
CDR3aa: CATEGHPNTEAFF

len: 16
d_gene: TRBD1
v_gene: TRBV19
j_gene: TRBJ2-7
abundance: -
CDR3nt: TGTGCCAGTAGTTTCGGACAGGGGCCCCCCTTAGGCGAGCAGTACTTC
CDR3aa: CASSFGQGPPLGEQYF

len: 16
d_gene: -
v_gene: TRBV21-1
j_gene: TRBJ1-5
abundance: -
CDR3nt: TGTGCCACCAGGGCCGGGGGGATTAATAGCAATCAGCCCCAGCATTTT
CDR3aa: CATRAGGINSNQPQHF

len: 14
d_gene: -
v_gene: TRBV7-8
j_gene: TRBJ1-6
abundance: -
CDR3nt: TGTGCCAGCAGCTCCTCCATCCGGGGATCACCCCTCCACTTT
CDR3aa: CASSSSIRGSPLHF

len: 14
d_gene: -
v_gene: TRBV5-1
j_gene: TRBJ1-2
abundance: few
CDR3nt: TGCGCCAGCAGCTTGGACAGGGCCGTTCAGGGCTACACCTTC
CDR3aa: CASSLDRAVQGYTF

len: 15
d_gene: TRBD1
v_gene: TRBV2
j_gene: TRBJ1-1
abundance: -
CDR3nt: TGTGCCAGCGGTTACGGGACAGGGAGGAACACTGAAGCTTTCTTT
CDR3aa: CASGYGTGRNTEAFF

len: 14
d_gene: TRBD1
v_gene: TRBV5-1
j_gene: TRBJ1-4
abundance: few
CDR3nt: TGCGCCAGCAGCTTCCGGGACAGGGATGAAAAACTGTTTTTT
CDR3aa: CASSFRDRDEKLFF

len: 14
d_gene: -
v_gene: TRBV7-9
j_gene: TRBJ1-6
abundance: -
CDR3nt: TGTGCCAGCAGCTGGACAGATTATAATTCACCCCTCCACTTT
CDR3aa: CASSWTDYNSPLHF

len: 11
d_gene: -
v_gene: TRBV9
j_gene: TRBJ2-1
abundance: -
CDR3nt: TGTGCCAGCAGCCGGGACTATGAGCAGTTCTTC
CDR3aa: CASSRDYEQFF

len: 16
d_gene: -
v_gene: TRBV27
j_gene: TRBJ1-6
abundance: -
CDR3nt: TGTGCCAGCAAGCGGGACACCGGCTCCTATAATTCACCCCTCCACTTT
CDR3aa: CASKRDTGSYNSPLHF

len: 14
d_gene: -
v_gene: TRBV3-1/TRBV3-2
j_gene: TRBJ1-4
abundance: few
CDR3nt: TGTGCCAGCAGCCAAGATGCGGGATGGGAAAAACTGTTTTTT
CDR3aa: CASSQDAGWEKLFF

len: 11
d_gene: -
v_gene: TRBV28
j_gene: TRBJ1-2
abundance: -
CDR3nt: TGTGCCAGCAGTTTACAGGGTGGCTACACCTTC
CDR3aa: CASSLQGGYTF

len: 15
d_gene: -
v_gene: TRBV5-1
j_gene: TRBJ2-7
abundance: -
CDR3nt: TGCGCCAGCAGCTTGGGCGGGACTTCTACCTACGAGCAGTACTTC
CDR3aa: CASSLGGTSTYEQYF

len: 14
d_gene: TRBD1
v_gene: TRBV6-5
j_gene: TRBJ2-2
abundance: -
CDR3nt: TGTGCCAGCAAACAGGGGGCCGGCACCGGGGAGCTGTTTTTT
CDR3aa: CASKQGAGTGELFF

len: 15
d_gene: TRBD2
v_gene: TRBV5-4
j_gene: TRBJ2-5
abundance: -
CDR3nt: TGTGCCAGCAGCTTGGCTGGGAGGGGCCAAGAGACCCAGTACTTC
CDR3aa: CASSLAGRGQETQYF

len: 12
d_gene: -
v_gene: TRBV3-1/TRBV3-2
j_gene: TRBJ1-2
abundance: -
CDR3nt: TGTGCCAGCAGATCCGTGTCGGTCGGCTACACCTTC
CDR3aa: CASRSVSVGYTF

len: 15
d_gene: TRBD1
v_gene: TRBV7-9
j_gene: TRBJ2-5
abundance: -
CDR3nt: TGTGCCAGCAGCCGAAACCAACAGGGGAAGAAGACCCAGTACTTC
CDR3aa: CASSRNQQGKKTQYF

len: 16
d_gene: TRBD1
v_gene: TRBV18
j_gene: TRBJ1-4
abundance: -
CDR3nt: TGTGCCAGCTCATTACGACAGGGGGCATCGAATGAAAAACTGTTTTTT
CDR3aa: CASSLRQGASNEKLFF

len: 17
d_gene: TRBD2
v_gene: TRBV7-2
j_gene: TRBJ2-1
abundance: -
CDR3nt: TGTGCCAGCAGCTTAGCGTCTAGCGGGAGGGGGTACAATGAGCAGTTCTTC
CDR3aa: CASSLASSGRGYNEQFF

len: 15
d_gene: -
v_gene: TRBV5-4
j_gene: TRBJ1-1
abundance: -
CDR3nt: TGTGCCAGCAGCTTGGCTGCACAGATGAACACTGAAGCTTTCTTT
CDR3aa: CASSLAAQMNTEAFF

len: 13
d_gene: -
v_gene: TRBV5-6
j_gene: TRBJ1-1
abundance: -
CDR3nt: TGTGCCAGCAGGTCGACAGCTGGCGCTGAAGCTTTCTTT
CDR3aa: CASRSTAGAEAFF

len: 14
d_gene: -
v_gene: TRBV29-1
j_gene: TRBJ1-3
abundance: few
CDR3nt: TGCAGCGTTGAAGAGAACAACTCTGGAAACACCATATATTTT
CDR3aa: CSVEENNSGNTIYF

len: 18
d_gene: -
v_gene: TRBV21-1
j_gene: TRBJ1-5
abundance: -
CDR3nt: TGTGCCAGCAGCAACCCTCCTTCGGCGGCACTTCGCAATCAGCCCCAGCATTTT
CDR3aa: CASSNPPSAALRNQPQHF